These T cell receptor beta chains were read from a single sample in a study of shared clonotypes between healthy human individuals. The protocol was immunoSEQ multiplex PCR, while the TCRdb copy is restricted to in-frame clones and leaves out a portion. Altogether 2 million or so clones are present, just under 95% being singletons, with the ten largest covering roughly 1%. The sample comprised naive CD8+ T cells sorted from blood. The receptors were sampled from a man younger than 35 in good health. Each CDR3 is given with its conserved first and last residue. D genes are given only for firm matches. The size entry is marked missing in some rows and otherwise reads once, few, many or a size class.

clone_size,j_call,v_call,d_call,cdr3_nt,cdr3_aa
.,TRBJ2-4,TRBV10-1,.,TGCGCCAGCAGTGAAGAGGATATTGCCAAAAACATTCAGTACTTC,CASSEEDIAKNIQYF
.,TRBJ2-7,TRBV7-8,.,TGTGCCAGCAGCTTAGTACGTACACCTTCCTACGAGCAGTACTTC,CASSLVRTPSYEQYF
once,TRBJ1-1,TRBV5-6,.,TGTGCCAGCAGCTTGGTTCCCACTGAAGCTTTCTTT,CASSLVPTEAFF
.,TRBJ2-1,TRBV27,TRBD2,TGTGCCAGCAGTTTTACCCAAGTGGCGGGAGTGAAGAATGAGCAGTTCTTC,CASSFTQVAGVKNEQFF
.,TRBJ2-1,TRBV4-3,.,TGCGCCAGCAGCCCCGGGGATTCCATTGAGCAGTTCTTC,CASSPGDSIEQFF
.,TRBJ2-7,TRBV6-1,.,TGTGCCAGCAGTGAAGCAGGTTGGGCCGATCGGGGTTACGAGCAGTACTTC,CASSEAGWADRGYEQYF
.,TRBJ1-5,TRBV13,.,TGTGCCAGCAGCTTAGGGGTTACGAGCAATCAGCCCCAGCATTTT,CASSLGVTSNQPQHF
.,TRBJ1-3,TRBV9,TRBD1,TGTGCCAGCAGCGAGGGGACAGGGGCTGGAAACACCATATATTTT,CASSEGTGAGNTIYF
.,TRBJ2-6,TRBV9,.,TGTGCCAGCAGCGTAGGGGGTTTCTCTGGGGCCAACGTCCTGACTTTC,CASSVGGFSGANVLTF
.,TRBJ2-2,TRBV27,TRBD1,TGTGCCAGCAGTTCTCCGACAGGGGCCTACACCGGGGAGCTGTTTTTT,CASSSPTGAYTGELFF
once,TRBJ2-1,TRBV9,.,TGTGCCAGCAGCGTAGTAGGACAGGAGCAGTTCTTC,CASSVVGQEQFF
.,TRBJ1-1,TRBV15,.,TGTGCCACCAGCAGCGCCCCAGGTGGAGCTACTGAAGCTTTCTTT,CATSSAPGGATEAFF
.,TRBJ2-1,TRBV27,.,TGTGCCAGCAGTGTGCTTGGTTCGTACAATGAGCAGTTCTTC,CASSVLGSYNEQFF
.,TRBJ1-1,TRBV9,.,TGTGCCAGCAGCGCCGACAGTACCACTGAAGCTTTCTTT,CASSADSTTEAFF
.,TRBJ1-2,TRBV5-1,.,TGCGCCAGCAGCTTGGCCGGCAGCGGCCCTGGCTACACCTTC,CASSLAGSGPGYTF
few,TRBJ2-2,TRBV19,TRBD2,TGTGCCAGTAGTATGAAGGCCGGACTAGCGGGGGAGCTGTTTTTT,CASSMKAGLAGELFF
.,TRBJ2-5,TRBV7-9,.,TGTGCCAGCAGCTTAGCTGGGGGCGGGGTGGAGACCCAGTACTTC,CASSLAGGGVETQYF
.,TRBJ1-2,TRBV19,.,TGTGCCAGTAGTACCCGTGCACGTGGAGTGGACTATGGCTACACCTTC,CASSTRARGVDYGYTF
.,TRBJ2-1,TRBV7-8,.,TGTGCCAGCAGCTTCGGCTGGGTAGATCCCTACAATGAGCAGTTCTTC,CASSFGWVDPYNEQFF
.,TRBJ2-5,TRBV7-9,.,TGTGCCAGCGGCCAGCAAGAGACCCAGTACTTC,CASGQQETQYF
.,TRBJ2-3,TRBV12-2,.,TGTGCAAGTCGCTTAGACCGGGCTATCGGCACAGATACGCAGTATTTT,CASRLDRAIGTDTQYF
.,TRBJ2-7,TRBV6-1,.,TGTGCCAGCAGTGAAGGGCTAGTGGAGCAGTACTTC,CASSEGLVEQYF
.,TRBJ2-7,TRBV5-6,.,TGTGCCAGCAGCTTGGCCACTTCTTACGAGCAGTACTTC,CASSLATSYEQYF
.,TRBJ2-1,TRBV5-6,.,TGTGCCAGCAGCTTGGGGGGAAATGAGCAGTTCTTC,CASSLGGNEQFF
.,TRBJ2-2,TRBV28,.,TGTGCCAGCAGTTTTTCTGGGTGGGACGGGGAGCTGTTTTTT,CASSFSGWDGELFF
.,TRBJ1-1,TRBV28,TRBD1,TGTGCCAGCAGTCCCCGACAGGGGATTATGAACACTGAAGCTTTCTTT,CASSPRQGIMNTEAFF
.,TRBJ1-1,TRBV27,.,TGTGCCAGCAGTTTGGTTGGGGGATTGAACACTGAAGCTTTCTTT,CASSLVGGLNTEAFF
.,TRBJ2-2,TRBV7-7,TRBD2,TGTGCTAGCAGCTTATCGGGGGGGCCCACCGGGGAGCTGTTTTTT,CASSLSGGPTGELFF
.,TRBJ1-2,TRBV11-2,.,TGTGCCAGCAGCTTGGGGGGGTACGGTTATGGCTACACCTTC,CASSLGGYGYGYTF
.,TRBJ2-7,TRBV2,.,TGTGCCAGCAGTGAACAGGCACCCTACGAGCAGTACTTC,CASSEQAPYEQYF
.,TRBJ2-1,TRBV4-1,.,TGCGCCAGCAGCCATGAGATGGATGAGCAGTTCTTC,CASSHEMDEQFF
.,TRBJ1-1,TRBV9,TRBD1,TGTGCCAGCAGCGTGTCGGGACAGTGGAACACTGAAGCTTTCTTT,CASSVSGQWNTEAFF
.,TRBJ2-3,TRBV7-6,TRBD2,TGTGCCAGCAGTCCCGGGACTAGCGGAACAGATACGCAGTATTTT,CASSPGTSGTDTQYF
.,TRBJ2-5,TRBV7-6,.,TGTGCCAGCAGCTTAAGTTACGTGGAAGAGACCCAGTACTTC,CASSLSYVEETQYF
.,TRBJ2-7,TRBV5-1,.,TGCGCCAGCAGCTTGGCACGAGGGGGATACGAGCAGTACTTC,CASSLARGGYEQYF
.,TRBJ1-3,TRBV9,.,TGTGCCAGCAGCGAGTCAGGGGCGAACACCATATATTTT,CASSESGANTIYF
.,TRBJ2-1,TRBV4-3,.,TGCGCCAGCAGCCAAGCTACAGAACACAATGAGCAGTTCTTC,CASSQATEHNEQFF
.,TRBJ2-3,TRBV7-3,.,TGTGCCAGCAGCTTAACGAAAGCCACAGATACGCAGTATTTT,CASSLTKATDTQYF
.,TRBJ1-2,TRBV27,.,TGTGCCAGCACCCCCCTTTTGGCCTCCTATGGCTACACCTTC,CASTPLLASYGYTF
.,TRBJ2-7,TRBV27,.,TGTGCCAGCAGTTTATACGGGCCCCACGAGCAGTACTTC,CASSLYGPHEQYF
.,TRBJ2-5,TRBV5-1,TRBD2,TGCGCCAGCAGCCTTGGACTAGCGGGAGAGGGAGAGACCCAGTACTTC,CASSLGLAGEGETQYF
.,TRBJ1-5,TRBV30,.,TGTGCCTGGGGTGGGGGCATTGGTCAGCCCCAGCATTTT,CAWGGGIGQPQHF
.,TRBJ2-7,TRBV6-1,.,TGTGCCAGCAGTGCCGGGACGGGCTACGAGCAGTACTTC,CASSAGTGYEQYF
.,TRBJ2-1,TRBV10-2,TRBD1,TGCGCCAGCAGCTCTCCAGGGGGCATAAATGAGCAGTTCTTC,CASSSPGGINEQFF
.,TRBJ2-7,TRBV9,.,TGTGCCAGCAGCGCCACAGAGAGAAGCTCCTACGAGCAGTACTTC,CASSATERSSYEQYF
.,TRBJ2-2,TRBV4-1,TRBD2,TGCGCCAGCAGCCAACCTAGCGGGAGTTCCGGGGAGCTGTTTTTT,CASSQPSGSSGELFF
.,TRBJ2-1,TRBV11-3,TRBD2,TGTGCCAGCAGCTTAGGGACTAGCGAGAATGAGCAGTTCTTC,CASSLGTSENEQFF
.,TRBJ2-7,TRBV18,.,TGTGCCAGCTCACCAACGATGGGTGGGACGACCTACGAGCAGTACTTC,CASSPTMGGTTYEQYF
once,TRBJ1-5,TRBV4-3,TRBD1,TGCGCCAGCAGCTTGGACAGGGGGTTTGATCAGCCCCAGCATTTT,CASSLDRGFDQPQHF
.,TRBJ2-1,TRBV5-4,TRBD2,TGTGCCAGCAGCCCCAGACTAGCGGCGAACAATGAGCAGTTCTTC,CASSPRLAANNEQFF
.,TRBJ2-7,TRBV11-2,TRBD1,TGTGCCAGCAGCCCGGGGACAGGGGGCTCAGTCGCCTACGAGCAGTACTTC,CASSPGTGGSVAYEQYF